This T cell receptor (beta chain) was recorded in a study of cytomegalovirus exposure and HLA in healthy donors. Study information: The same platform as the roughly 700 first-cohort repertoires was used for the 120 or so validation repertoires, a later analysis reported.

Whole-study results and caveats: Researchers catalogued under 200 TCR beta chains as cytomegalovirus-associated.

Regarding this clone: The antigen is unknown.

Using immunoSEQ multiplex PCR, the repertoire was profiled, and TCRdb retains in-frame clones only, with some absent. The sample lists around 200,000 clones, 88% occurring once. This TCR was sampled from a woman between 18 and 29 years old in good health and CMV-seronegative. The material sequenced was PBMCs.

CDR3 loop: CASSRRDRGVGEQFF. The CDR3 region has the DNA TGCGCCAGCAGCCGCCGGGACAGGGGGGTGGGTGAGCAGTTCTTC. The V and J genes are TRBV5-1 and TRBJ2-1, with TRBD1 identical over 11 bases. The CDR3 has 15 residues. Germline trimming cut 4 bases from V and 9 bases from J; bases unmatched to any gene: 9. The V gene's germline CDR1 is SGHRS and CDR2 YFSETQ.